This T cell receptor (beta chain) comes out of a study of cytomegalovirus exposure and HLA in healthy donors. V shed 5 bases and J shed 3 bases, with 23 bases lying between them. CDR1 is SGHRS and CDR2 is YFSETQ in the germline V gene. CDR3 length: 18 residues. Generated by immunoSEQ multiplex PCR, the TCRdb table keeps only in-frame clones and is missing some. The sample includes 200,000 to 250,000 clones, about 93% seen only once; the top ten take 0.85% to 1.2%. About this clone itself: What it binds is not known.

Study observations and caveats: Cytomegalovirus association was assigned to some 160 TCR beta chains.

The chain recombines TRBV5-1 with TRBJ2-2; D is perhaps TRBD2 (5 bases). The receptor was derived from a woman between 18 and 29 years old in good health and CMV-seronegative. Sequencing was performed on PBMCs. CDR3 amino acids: CASSWQIHQGRYTGELFF. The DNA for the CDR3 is TGCGCCAGCAGTTGGCAAATTCACCAAGGGAGATACACCGGGGAGCTGTTTTTT.